The 24 T cell receptor beta chains below were found in one sample sequenced in a study of T cell responses to AZD1222 COVID-19 vaccine. TCRdb keeps only in-frame clones here, not all; method: immunoSEQ multiplex PCR. In the table there are about 73,000 clones, roughly 80% of which are singletons. Sample: peripheral blood, taken 28 days after the second AZD1222 dose. These receptors were taken from an adult who received the AZD1222 COVID-19 vaccine.

CDR3: CASSSTPGTESSYEQYF. The CDR3 DNA sequence: TGTGCCAGCAGCTCTACACCCGGGACAGAAAGCTCCTACGAGCAGTACTTC. The rearrangement joins TRBV28 to TRBJ2-7; TRBD1 agrees at 7 bases. The germline CDR1 and CDR2 sequences are MDHEN and SYDVKM. Unmatched junction bases numbered 14, after V lost 6 bases and J lost 0 bases. CDR3 length: 17 residues.

This clone has only one observation. V is TRBV28 and J is TRBJ2-3; possible D gene TRBD2, 7 bases. Germline-derived CDR1 and CDR2 are MDHEN and SYDVKM. V lost 9 bases and J 2 bases, leaving 18 bases between the germline ends. The CDR3 is 15 residues long. Written as DNA, the CDR3 is TGTGCCAGTATGACAGGCGGGGGTATCACAGATACGCAGTATTTT. Its protein is CASMTGGGITDTQYF. Based on the CDR3 plus reference TRBV28 and TRBJ2-3, the full variable domain is DVKVTQSSRYLVKRTGEKVFLECVQDMDHENMFWYRQDPGLGLRLIYFSYDVKMKEKGDIPEGYSVSREKKERFSLILESASTNQTSMYLCASMTGGGITDTQYFGPGTRLTVL.

The chain joins TRBV5-6 to TRBJ1-6; D is possibly TRBD1 (5 bases). With 1 base removed from V and 10 bases from J, the gap between germline ends came to 12 bases. The CDR3 covers 14 residues. Germline V CDR1 and CDR2: SGHDT, YYEEEE. CDR3 residues: CASSLRGVRSPLHF. The CDR3 DNA is TGTGCCAGCAGCTTGCGAGGGGTAAGATCACCCCTCCACTTT. Drawing the rest from reference TRBV5-6 and TRBJ1-6, the complete variable domain is DAGVTQSPTHLIKTRGQQVTLRCSPKSGHDTVSWYQQALGQGPQFIFQYYEEEERQRGNFPDRFSGHQFPNYSSELNVNALLLGDSALYLCASSLRGVRSPLHFGNGTRLTVT.

The rearrangement uses TRBV2 and TRBJ2-1; D is ambiguous. The CDR3 loop spans 15 amino acids. In germline, CDR1 is SNHLY, CDR2 FYNNEI. V lost 8 bases and J lost 5, with 19 bases in between. The CDR3 DNA sequence: TGTGCCAGCGGGCCCACCCGCGTTGGGGACAATGAGCAGTTCTTC. Translated, it gives CASGPTRVGDNEQFF. Full variable domain (outside the CDR3, taken from reference TRBV2 and TRBJ2-1): EPEVTQTPSHQVTQMGQEVILRCVPISNHLYFYWYRQILGQKVEFLVSFYNNEISEKSEIFDDQFSVERPDGSNFTLKIRSTKLEDSAMYFCASGPTRVGDNEQFFGPGTRLTVL.

The chain is built from TRBV6-1 and TRBJ2-5, with unresolved D. The CDR3 runs 15 residues. Trimming took off 1 base at V and 0 bases at J, with 9 bases between the two ends. Germline V gene sequence: CDR1 MNHNS, CDR2 SASEGT. CDR3 nucleotides: TGTGCCAGCAGTGAAGACATTCTGTACCAAGAGACCCAGTACTTC. Amino acid sequence: CASSEDILYQETQYF.

The chain uses TRBV4-3 and TRBJ2-7, with TRBD2 matching over 15 bases. Germline CDR1 LGHNA, CDR2 YSLEER. V was clipped by 5 bases and J by 6 bases; unmatched bases: 17. CDR3 length: 19 amino acids. DNA of the CDR3: TGCGCCAGCAGCGCGGGGTTTGACAGGACTAGCGGGAGGGAACGCGAGCAGTACTTC. Translating it yields CASSAGFDRTSGREREQYF.

This clone has just one count. The chain combines TRBV7-8 with TRBJ1-2, with D possibly TRBD1 on 5 matching bases. From germline, CDR1 is SGHVS and CDR2 FQNEAQ. This CDR3 has 15 residues. V lost 5 bases and J 3 bases, leaving 16 bases between the germline ends. The CDR3 region is CASSARTGFDYGYTF. As DNA, the CDR3 is TGTGCCAGCAGCGCCCGTACAGGTTTTGACTATGGCTACACCTTC. The full variable domain, completed using reference TRBV7-8 and TRBJ1-2, is GAGVSQSPRYKVAKRGQDVALRCDPISGHVSLFWYQQALGQGPEFLTYFQNEAQLDKSGLPSDRFFAERPEGSVSTLKIQRTQQEDSAVYLCASSARTGFDYGYTFGSGTRLTVV.

The V call is TRBV18, the J call TRBJ2-2; the D call may be TRBD1 or TRBD2 (5 bases each). Germline CDR1 and CDR2: KGHSH and LQKENI. This CDR3 is 15 amino acids long. V was cut by 3 bases and J by 5 bases, with 13 bases left in between. The CDR3 sequence: CASSPSQGPTGELFF. The CDR3 DNA sequence: TGTGCCAGCTCACCGTCGCAGGGACCAACCGGGGAGCTGTTTTTT. Looking up the rest from reference TRBV18 and TRBJ2-2 gives the full variable domain: NAGVMQNPRHLVRRRGQEARLRCSPMKGHSHVYWYRQLPEEGLKFMVYLQKENIIDESGMPKERFSAEFPKEGPSILRIQQVVRGDSAAYFCASSPSQGPTGELFFGEGSRLTVL.

CDR3 region: CASSLTPTLAGGTGELFF. In DNA form, the CDR3 reads TGTGCCAGCAGTTTAACCCCCACACTAGCGGGGGGGACCGGGGAGCTGTTTTTT. This chain connects TRBV27 to TRBJ2-2; 13 bases match TRBD2. The CDR3 totals 18 residues. Germline V gene sequence: CDR1 MNHEY, CDR2 SMNVEV (reference sequence). V lost 2 bases to trimming and J lost 5 bases; unmatched junction nucleotides: 8.

The rearrangement uses TRBV3-1 (or the pseudogene TRBV3-2) and TRBJ2-3; D gene ambiguous. Trimming left V 0 bases short and J 5 bases short, with 6 bases between. The germline V gene has CDR1 LGHDT and CDR2 YNNKEL (reference sequence). The CDR3 is made up of 13 amino acids. CDR3 in amino acids: CASSQDRRDTQYF. The CDR3 region has the DNA TGTGCCAGCAGCCAAGATAGGCGAGATACGCAGTATTTT.

The chain employs TRBV28 and TRBJ2-3; 8 positions match TRBD1. V dropped 4 bases and J dropped 2; count of bases not matched to a gene: 8. The CDR3 has 16 amino acids. CDR1 and CDR2 (germline): MDHEN, SYDVKM. CDR3 DNA: TGTGCCAGCAGTTACGAGACAGGGGTCCCCACAGATACGCAGTATTTT. Amino acids: CASSYETGVPTDTQYF. The whole variable domain, filled in from reference TRBV28 and TRBJ2-3, reads DVKVTQSSRYLVKRTGEKVFLECVQDMDHENMFWYRQDPGLGLRLIYFSYDVKMKEKGDIPEGYSVSREKKERFSLILESASTNQTSMYLCASSYETGVPTDTQYFGPGTRLTVL.

The rearrangement uses TRBV7-9 and TRBJ2-5; TRBD1 might be the D (6 bases). The germline V gene has CDR1 SEHNR and CDR2 FQNEAQ (reference sequence). V lost 5 bases and J 2 bases, leaving 9 bases between the germline ends. CDR3 size: 13 residues. The CDR3 nucleotides read TGTGCCAGCAGCCGGACAGATCAAGAGACCCAGTACTTC. It specifies CASSRTDQETQYF. The variable domain in full, completed from reference TRBV7-9 and TRBJ2-5, reads DTGVSQNPRHKITKRGQNVTFRCDPISEHNRLYWYRQTLGQGPEFLTYFQNEAQLEKSRLLSDRFSAERPKGSFSTLEIQRTEQGDSAMYLCASSRTDQETQYFGPGTRLLVL.

In its sample, this clone was seen a few times. This chain joins TRBV13 and TRBJ1-1; D gene uncertain. The germline V gene encodes CDR1 PRHDT and CDR2 FYEKMQ (reference sequence). The V and J ends lost 2 bases and 5 bases respectively, with 15 bases between them. The CDR3 has 15 residues. CDR3 sequence (DNA): TGTGCCAGCAGCTTAAGAATATGGGCAGGAACTGAAGCTTTCTTT. It codes for CASSLRIWAGTEAFF.

This clone was recorded a few times. The chain recombines TRBV18 with TRBJ2-1; D is uncertain. V shed 4 bases and J shed 0 bases, with 10 bases lying between them. The CDR3 spans 15 residues. From germline, CDR1 is KGHSH and CDR2 LQKENI. The CDR3 loop reads CASSLAGYSYNEQFF. CDR3 nucleotides: TGTGCCAGCTCACTAGCTGGGTACTCCTACAATGAGCAGTTCTTC.

The chain is built from TRBV18 and TRBJ1-3; the match to TRBD1 covers 7 bases. The CDR3 runs 17 residues. J was trimmed by 0 bases and V by 2 bases; bases with no gene match: 7. In germline, CDR1 is KGHSH, CDR2 LQKENI. DNA of the CDR3: TGTGCCAGCTCACCAAGAGGACAGGCGAACTCTGGAAACACCATATATTTT. Amino acids: CASSPRGQANSGNTIYF.

The chain recombines TRBV30 with TRBJ1-2, with D perhaps TRBD1 (6 bases). Trimming took 4 bases from V and 1 from J, leaving 16 bases between them. The germline V gene encodes CDR1 GTSNPN and CDR2 SVGIG (reference sequence). CDR3 length: 15 residues. The CDR3 nucleotides are TGTGCCTGGACCTCCCCCCAGGGGTTTAACTATGGCTACACCTTC. Translation gives CAWTSPQGFNYGYTF. Supplemented by reference TRBV30 and TRBJ1-2, the full variable domain reads SQTIHQWPATLVQPVGSPLSLECTVEGTSNPNLYWYRQAAGRGLQLLFYSVGIGQISSEVPQNLSASRPQDRQFILSSKKLLLSDSGFYLCAWTSPQGFNYGYTFGSGTRLTVV.

The chain combines TRBV7-9 with TRBJ2-7, with TRBD1 matching 12 bases. The CDR3 is made up of 15 amino acids. Germline CDR1 SEHNR, CDR2 FQNEAQ (reference sequence). V shed 5 bases, J shed 4 bases, and the junction held 6 bases outside the gene matches. In DNA, the CDR3 is TGTGCCAGCAGCCCGGGACAGGGGGCGATTTACGAGCAGTACTTC. The encoded protein is CASSPGQGAIYEQYF.

The chain recombines TRBV2 with TRBJ2-1; no firm D call. The CDR3 has 14 residues. Per the germline V gene, CDR1 is SNHLY and CDR2 is FYNNEI. Trimming removed 7 bases at V and 0 bases at J, with 10 bases between. The CDR3 nucleotides read TGTGCCAGCAAGGAGCCCCCCTCCTACAATGAGCAGTTCTTC. It is translated as CASKEPPSYNEQFF.

The genes are TRBV9 and TRBJ2-1, with D perhaps TRBD1 or TRBD2 (5 bases each). The CDR3 totals 15 residues. CDR1 is SGDLS and CDR2 is YYNGEE in the germline V gene. V was cut by 2 bases and J by 5 bases, with 14 bases left in between. This chain's CDR3 is CASSVRQIGNNEQFF. The CDR3 nucleotides are TGTGCCAGCAGCGTTCGACAGATCGGGAACAATGAGCAGTTCTTC. Drawing the rest from reference TRBV9 and TRBJ2-1, the complete variable domain is DSGVTQTPKHLITATGQRVTLRCSPRSGDLSVYWYQQSLDQGLQFLIQYYNGEERAKGNILERFSAQQFPDLHSELNLSSLELGDSALYFCASSVRQIGNNEQFFGPGTRLTVL.

This clone was counted between two and nine times. The chain employs TRBV19 and TRBJ2-3; 8 nucleotides match TRBD2. Germline values: CDR1 LNHDA, CDR2 SQIVND (reference sequence). J gave up 4 bases and V 6 bases, and 3 bases lay outside the gene matches. This CDR3 region has 13 residues. The CDR3 loop is CASSGGAADTQYF. The CDR3 bases are TGTGCCAGTAGCGGGGGGGCTGCAGATACGCAGTATTTT.

The J gene is TRBJ1-6, the V gene TRBV11-2, with D maybe TRBD1 (6 bases). The CDR3 runs to 13 residues. The V end lost 7 bases, the J end lost 9 bases, and 13 bases lay between the germline ends. CDR1 is SGHAT, CDR2 FQNNGV, per germline. The CDR3 DNA reads as TGTGCCAGCACTCGGAGGGGGGCTTCACCCCTCCACTTT. It codes for CASTRRGASPLHF.

The chain joins TRBV27 to TRBJ2-7; tentatively, D is TRBD1 (6 bases). Germline lookup yields CDR1 MNHEY and CDR2 SMNVEV (reference sequence). There are 15 residues in the CDR3. The ends were cut back, 3 bases at V and 1 base at J, with 13 bases in the middle. The CDR3, as DNA: TGTGCCAGCAGTTTCGGACAGCAATCGTCCTACGAGCAGTACTTC. This translates into CASSFGQQSSYEQYF.

The rearrangement joins TRBV27 to TRBJ1-2, with D possibly being TRBD1 (5 bases). In germline, CDR1 is MNHEY, CDR2 SMNVEV (reference sequence). The CDR3 has 16 amino acids. The V and J ends lost 3 bases and 7 bases respectively, with 21 bases between them. This CDR3 reads CASSLWYGAGNGGYTF. The CDR3 region has the DNA TGTGCCAGCAGTTTGTGGTACGGGGCAGGAAATGGTGGCTACACCTTC.

This clone was seen more than once but under ten times. The V gene is TRBV21-1, the J gene TRBJ2-1; no check of the table's D call, TRBD1, against the DNA was made. TRBV21-1 counts as a pseudogene. The CDR3 sequence is 16 residues long. In DNA, the CDR3 is TGTGCCAGCAGCAGAACCTTGACAGGACCCGCGGATGAGCAGTTCTTC. Protein product: CASSRTLTGPADEQFF.